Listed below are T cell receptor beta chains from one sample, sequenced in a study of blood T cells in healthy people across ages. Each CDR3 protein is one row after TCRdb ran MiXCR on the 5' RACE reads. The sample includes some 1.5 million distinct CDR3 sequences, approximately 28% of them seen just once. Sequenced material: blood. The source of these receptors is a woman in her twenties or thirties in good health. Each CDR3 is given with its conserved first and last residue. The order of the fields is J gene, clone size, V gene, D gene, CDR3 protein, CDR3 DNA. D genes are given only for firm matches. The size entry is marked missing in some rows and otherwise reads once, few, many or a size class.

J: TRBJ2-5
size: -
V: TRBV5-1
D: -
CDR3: CASSLSGMGETQYF
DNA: TGCGCCAGCAGCTTATCAGGAATGGGAGAGACCCAGTACTTC

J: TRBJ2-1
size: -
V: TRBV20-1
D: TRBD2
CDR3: CSARLQRGGGDEQFF
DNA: TGCAGTGCTAGACTCCAGCGGGGGGGGGGCGATGAGCAGTTCTTC

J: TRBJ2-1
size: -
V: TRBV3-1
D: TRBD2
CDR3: CASIASGRARNEQFF
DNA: TGTGCCAGCATCGCGAGCGGGAGGGCCAGGAATGAGCAGTTCTTC

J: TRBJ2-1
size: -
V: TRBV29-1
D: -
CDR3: CSVAQGPYNEQFF
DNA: TGCAGCGTTGCACAGGGCCCCTACAATGAGCAGTTCTTC

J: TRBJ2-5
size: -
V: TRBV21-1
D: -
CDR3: CASSKRLNRGETQYF
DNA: TGTGCCAGCAGCAAGAGATTAAACCGGGGCGAGACCCAGTACTTC

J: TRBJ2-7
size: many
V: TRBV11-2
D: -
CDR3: CASSTRTGNYEQYF
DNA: TGTGCCAGCAGCACTCGGACGGGGAACTACGAGCAGTACTTC

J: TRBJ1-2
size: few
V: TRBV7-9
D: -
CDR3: CASSSMRGGLGYTF
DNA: TGTGCCAGCAGCTCGATGCGGGGCGGGTTGGGCTACACCTTC

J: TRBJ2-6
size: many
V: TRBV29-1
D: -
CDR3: CSVVYGANVLTF
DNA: TGCAGCGTTGTATATGGGGCCAACGTCCTGACTTTC

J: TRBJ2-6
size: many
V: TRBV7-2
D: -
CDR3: CASSLVPGTGANVLTF
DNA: TGTGCCAGCAGCTTAGTTCCAGGGACTGGGGCCAACGTCCTGACTTTC

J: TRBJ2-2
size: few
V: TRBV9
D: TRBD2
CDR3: CASSGTSGPNTGELFF
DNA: TGTGCCAGCAGCGGGACTAGCGGACCGAACACCGGGGAGCTGTTTTTT

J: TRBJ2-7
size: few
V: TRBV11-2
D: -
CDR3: CASSLDLGDRPYEQYF
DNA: TGTGCCAGCAGCTTAGATTTAGGAGACAGACCCTACGAGCAGTACTTC

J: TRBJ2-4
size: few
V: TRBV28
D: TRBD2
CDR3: CASSSTSGVADIQYF
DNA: TGTGCCAGCAGTTCGACTAGCGGGGTGGCAGACATTCAGTACTTC

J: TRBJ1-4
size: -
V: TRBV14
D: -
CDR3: CASNMGSEKLFF
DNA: TGTGCCAGCAACATGGGCTCTGAAAAACTGTTTTTT

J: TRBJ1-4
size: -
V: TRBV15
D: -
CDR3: CATRAGSTTTNKKLFF
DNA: TGTGCCACCAGGGCTGGATCTACAACAACTAATAAAAAACTGTTTTTT

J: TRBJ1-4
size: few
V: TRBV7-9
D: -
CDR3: CASSPGGSYNEKLFF
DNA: TGTGCCAGCAGCCCTGGGGGCAGCTATAATGAAAAACTGTTTTTT

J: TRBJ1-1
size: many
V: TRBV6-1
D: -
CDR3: CASTEGYRNTEAFF
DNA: TGTGCCAGCACCGAGGGGTACCGGAACACTGAAGCTTTCTTT

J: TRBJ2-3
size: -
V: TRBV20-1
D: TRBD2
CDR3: CSASPASGRLDTQYF
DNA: TGCAGTGCTAGCCCAGCGTCCGGGAGGTTAGATACGCAGTATTTT

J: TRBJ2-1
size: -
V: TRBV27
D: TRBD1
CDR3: CASSSQGTGAESKFF
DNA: TGTGCCAGCAGTTCACAAGGAACAGGGGCGGAATCGAAGTTCTTC

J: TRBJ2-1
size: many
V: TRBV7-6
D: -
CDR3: CASSLGVAIEQFF
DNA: TGTGCCAGCAGCTTAGGAGTCGCTATTGAGCAGTTCTTC

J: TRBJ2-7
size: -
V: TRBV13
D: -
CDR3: CASSLNNGGYEQYF
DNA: TGTGCCAGCAGCTTAAATAACGGGGGCTACGAGCAGTACTTC

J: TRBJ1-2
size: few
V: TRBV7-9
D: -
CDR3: CASSIPGDAPGWGYTF
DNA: TGTGCCAGCAGTATTCCCGGAGACGCTCCAGGATGGGGCTACACCTTC

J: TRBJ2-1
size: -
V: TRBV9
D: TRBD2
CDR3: CASSPRYSGSSQFF
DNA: TGTGCCAGCAGCCCCCGGTATAGCGGGTCCTCTCAGTTCTTC

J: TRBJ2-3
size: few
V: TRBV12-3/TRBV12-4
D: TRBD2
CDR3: CASSLTSVGDTQYF
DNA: TGTGCCAGCAGTTTGACTAGCGTTGGAGATACGCAGTATTTT

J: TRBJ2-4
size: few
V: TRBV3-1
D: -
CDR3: CASSHPSAQVPIQYF
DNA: TGTGCCAGCAGTCATCCTTCGGCACAGGTTCCCATTCAGTACTTC

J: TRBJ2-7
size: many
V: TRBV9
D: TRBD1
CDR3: CASSDRDRVPFEQYF
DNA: TGTGCCAGCAGTGACCGGGACAGGGTACCCTTCGAGCAGTACTTC

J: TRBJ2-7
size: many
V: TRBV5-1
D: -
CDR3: CASSPDSDYEQYF
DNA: TGCGCCAGCAGCCCAGACTCCGACTACGAGCAGTACTTC

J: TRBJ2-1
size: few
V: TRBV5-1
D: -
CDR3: CASSLSRNGNEQFF
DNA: TGCGCCAGCAGCTTGTCCAGGAACGGCAATGAGCAGTTCTTC

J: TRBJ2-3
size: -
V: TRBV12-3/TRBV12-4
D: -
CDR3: CASSSRRDPMGTDTQYF
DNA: TGTGCCAGCAGCTCCAGGAGAGATCCGATGGGTACAGATACGCAGTATTTT

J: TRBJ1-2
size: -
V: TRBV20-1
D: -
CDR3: CSAREKLYGYTF
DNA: TGCAGTGCTAGGGAAAAGCTTTATGGCTACACCTTC

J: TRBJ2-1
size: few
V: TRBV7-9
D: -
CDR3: CASSPIYDPSNEQFF
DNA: TGTGCCAGCAGCCCCATTTACGACCCCAGCAATGAGCAGTTCTTC

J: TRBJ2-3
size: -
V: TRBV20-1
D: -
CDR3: CSAPSASGDTQYF
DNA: TGCAGTGCCCCTTCCGCCTCGGGAGATACGCAGTATTTT

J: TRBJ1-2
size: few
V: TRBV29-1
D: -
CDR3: CSVADGYTF
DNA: TGCAGCGTTGCTGATGGCTACACCTTC

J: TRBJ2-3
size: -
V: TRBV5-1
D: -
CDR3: CASTRGGPPDTQYF
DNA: TGCGCCAGCACTCGAGGGGGGCCCCCAGATACGCAGTATTTT

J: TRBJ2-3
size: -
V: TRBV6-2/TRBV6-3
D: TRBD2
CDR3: CASSYSALADHLDTQYF
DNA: TGTGCCAGCAGTTACTCGGCTCTAGCGGACCATCTGGATACGCAGTATTTT

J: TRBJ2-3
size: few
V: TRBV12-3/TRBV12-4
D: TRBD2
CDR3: CASRARTSAADTQYF
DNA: TGTGCCAGCAGAGCCCGGACTAGCGCGGCAGATACGCAGTATTTT

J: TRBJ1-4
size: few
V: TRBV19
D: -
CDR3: CASSIQGMGEKLFF
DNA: TGTGCCAGTAGTATACAAGGGATGGGTGAAAAACTGTTTTTT

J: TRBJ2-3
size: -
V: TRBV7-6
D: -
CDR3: CASSLYGAPDTQYF
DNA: TGTGCCAGCAGCTTATACGGGGCTCCAGATACGCAGTATTTT

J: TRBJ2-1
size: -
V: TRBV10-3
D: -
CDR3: CAIREYQYNEQFF
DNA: TGTGCCATCAGGGAGTACCAGTACAATGAGCAGTTCTTC

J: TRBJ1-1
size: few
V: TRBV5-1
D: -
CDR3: CASRGSLMNTEAFF
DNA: TGCGCCAGCAGGGGATCGCTGATGAACACTGAAGCTTTCTTT

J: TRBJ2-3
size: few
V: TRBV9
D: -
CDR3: CASSVVTSGPTDTQYF
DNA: TGTGCCAGCAGCGTAGTCACCAGCGGACCGACTGATACGCAGTATTTT

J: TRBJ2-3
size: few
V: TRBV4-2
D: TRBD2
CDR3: CASTQSGGGGTQYF
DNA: TGTGCCAGCACCCAGTCCGGGGGGGGAGGAACGCAGTATTTT

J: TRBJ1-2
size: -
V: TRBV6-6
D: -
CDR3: CASSYSGSQVERTF
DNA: TGTGCCAGCAGTTACTCGGGATCCCAGGTCGAGCGCACCTTC

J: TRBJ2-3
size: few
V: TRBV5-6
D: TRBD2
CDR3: CASSLGASGRMADTQYF
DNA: TGTGCCAGCAGCTTGGGGGCTAGCGGGAGGATGGCAGATACGCAGTATTTT

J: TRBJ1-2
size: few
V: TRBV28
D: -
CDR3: CASRLGGGWPFNYGYTF
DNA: TGTGCCAGCCGCCTAGGCGGGGGGTGGCCCTTTAACTATGGCTACACCTTC

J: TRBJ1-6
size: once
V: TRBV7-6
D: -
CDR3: CASSLSGSTPLHF
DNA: TGTGCCAGCAGCTTATCAGGCAGTACACCCCTCCACTTT

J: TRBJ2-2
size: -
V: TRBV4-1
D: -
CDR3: CASSRLRPGELFF
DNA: TGCGCCAGCAGCCGACTCAGACCCGGGGAGCTGTTTTTT

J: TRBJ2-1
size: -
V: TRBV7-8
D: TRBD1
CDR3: CASSDGTAYNEQFF
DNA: TGTGCCAGCAGCGACGGGACAGCCTACAATGAGCAGTTCTTC

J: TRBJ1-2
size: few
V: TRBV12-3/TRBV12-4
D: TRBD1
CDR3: CASSRGQSGYTF
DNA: TGTGCCAGTTCGAGGGGACAGAGTGGCTACACCTTC

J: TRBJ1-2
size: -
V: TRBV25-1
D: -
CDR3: CASSEYGEPIYGYTF
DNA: TGTGCCAGCAGTGAATACGGGGAACCGATCTATGGCTACACCTTC

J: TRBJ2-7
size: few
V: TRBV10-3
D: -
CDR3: CAISPQGGSYEQYF
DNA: TGTGCCATCAGCCCCCAGGGGGGGTCCTACGAGCAGTACTTC

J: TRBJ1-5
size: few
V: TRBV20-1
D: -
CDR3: CSALRDTKPNQPQHF
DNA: TGCAGTGCCCTCCGGGACACCAAACCCAATCAGCCCCAGCATTTT

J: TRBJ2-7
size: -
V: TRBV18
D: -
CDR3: CASSPLSSEQYF
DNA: TGTGCCAGCTCACCACTTAGTTCCGAGCAGTACTTC

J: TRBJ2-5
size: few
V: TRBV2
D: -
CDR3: CATEEETQYF
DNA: TGTGCCACCGAAGAAGAGACCCAGTACTTC

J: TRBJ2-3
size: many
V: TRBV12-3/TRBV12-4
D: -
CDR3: CASAGGDTQYF
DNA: TGTGCCAGCGCAGGGGGGGATACGCAGTATTTT

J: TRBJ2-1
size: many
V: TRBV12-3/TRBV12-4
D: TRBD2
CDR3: CASSSSGGHNEQFF
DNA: TGTGCCAGCAGCTCTAGCGGGGGGCACAATGAGCAGTTCTTC

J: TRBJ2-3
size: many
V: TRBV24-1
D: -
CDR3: CATSDPEGGTGNTQYF
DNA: TGTGCCACCAGTGACCCCGAGGGGGGGACCGGGAATACGCAGTATTTT

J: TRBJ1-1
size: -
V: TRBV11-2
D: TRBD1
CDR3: CASSLGKGRGGTEAFF
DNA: TGTGCCAGCAGCTTAGGGAAGGGCAGGGGGGGGACTGAAGCTTTCTTT

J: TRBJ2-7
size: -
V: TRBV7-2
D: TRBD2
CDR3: CASSSQLAGGYEQYF
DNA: TGTGCCAGCAGTTCTCAACTAGCGGGAGGGTACGAGCAGTACTTC

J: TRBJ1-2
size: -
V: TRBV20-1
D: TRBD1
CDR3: CSANRQGASYGYTF
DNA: TGCAGTGCTAACCGACAGGGCGCCTCCTATGGCTACACCTTC